Below, 8 T cell receptor beta chains from the same sample are listed, as sequenced in a study of blood T cell repertoires in COVID-19. Profiled with immunoSEQ multiplex PCR; TCRdb holds only in-frame clones, not every one. The repertoire holds around 140,000 clones, with approximately 88% as singletons. The sequenced sample consisted of peripheral blood. These receptors originate from a human donor in a cohort sampled during active COVID-19.

The chain has TRBV5-4 and TRBJ2-3, with a possible D match to TRBD2 (6 bases). Trimming took 4 bases from V and 0 from J, leaving 15 bases between them. Germline V gene lookup returns CDR1 SGHNT and CDR2 YYREEE (reference sequence). The CDR3 spans 16 residues. Written as DNA, the CDR3 is TGTGCCAGCAGCCCTCGAACGGGAGTGAGCACAGATACGCAGTATTTT. It codes for CASSPRTGVSTDTQYF.

The rearrangement links TRBV7-9 to TRBJ1-2; a possible D gene is TRBD1 (5 bases). CDR1 and CDR2 (germline): SEHNR, FQNEAQ (reference sequence). This CDR3 is 12 amino acids long. V lost 5 bases, J lost 2 bases, and 6 bases lay in between. CDR3 loop: CASSRGNYGYTF. The CDR3 DNA reads TGTGCCAGCAGCCGGGGGAACTATGGCTACACCTTC. The whole variable domain, remainder taken from reference TRBV7-9 and TRBJ1-2, is DTGVSQNPRHKITKRGQNVTFRCDPISEHNRLYWYRQTLGQGPEFLTYFQNEAQLEKSRLLSDRFSAERPKGSFSTLEIQRTEQGDSAMYLCASSRGNYGYTFGSGTRLTVV.

The V call is TRBV3-1 (or the pseudogene TRBV3-2), the J call TRBJ2-7, with 8 bases fitting TRBD1. The junction had 4 bases not matched to a gene; V was cut back by 0 bases and J by 9 bases. Per germline, CDR1 LGHDT and CDR2 YNNKEL (reference sequence). This CDR3 contains 13 residues. In nucleotides, the CDR3 is TGTGCCAGCAGCCAAGATTTGGGGACAGGGCAGTACTTC. Encoded protein: CASSQDLGTGQYF.

This chain uses TRBV9 with TRBJ2-3; 7 bases match TRBD2. The length of the CDR3 is 15 residues. V lost 4 bases to trimming and J lost 1 base; unmatched junction nucleotides: 6. Germline CDR1 and CDR2: SGDLS and YYNGEE. CDR3 amino acids: CASSSRDYRTDTQYF. The CDR3 DNA follows: TGTGCCAGCAGCTCGAGGGACTACCGCACAGATACGCAGTATTTT.

The chain combines TRBV19 with TRBJ1-4, with 11 bases matching TRBD1. This CDR3 is 19 amino acids long. The V and J ends lost 7 bases and 1 base, in that order; junction bases with no gene match: 14. Germline V gene sequence: CDR1 LNHDA, CDR2 SQIVND (reference sequence). In nucleotides, the CDR3 is TGTGCCAGTAACCCTACGTCCGGGACAGGGGGGTTAACTAATGAAAAACTGTTTTTT. Amino acid sequence: CASNPTSGTGGLTNEKLFF.

This clone was observed once. The chain joins TRBV6-6 to TRBJ2-2, with 7 nucleotides matching TRBD1. The J segment lost 5 bases and the V segment lost 2 bases, leaving 2 bases of the junction unmatched. From germline, CDR1 is MNHNY and CDR2 SVGAGI (reference sequence). The CDR3 loop spans 14 amino acids. The CDR3 nucleotides are TGTGCCAGCAGTTACAGGGGGCAAACCGGGGAGCTGTTTTTT. Amino acids: CASSYRGQTGELFF.

The rearrangement links TRBV6-5 to TRBJ2-4; a weak D match, TRBD1 (5 bases). Trimming removed 7 bases from V and 7 bases from J, with 14 bases in between. There are 13 residues in the CDR3. In germline, CDR1 is MNHEY, CDR2 SVGAGI. This CDR3 is CASTSGRGNIQYF. In nucleotides, the CDR3 is TGTGCCAGCACCTCCGGTAGGGGTAACATTCAGTACTTC.

The chain has TRBV7-9 and TRBJ1-5; TRBD1 matches 8 bases. Losses at the gene ends were 3 bases for V and 0 bases for J; bases not matched to a gene: 7. The CDR3 consists of 17 residues. Germline loops: CDR1 SEHNR, CDR2 FQNEAQ (reference sequence). CDR3 in DNA: TGTGCCAGCAGCTTTGGACAGGGACCCTATAGCAATCAGCCCCAGCATTTT. Protein product: CASSFGQGPYSNQPQHF.